The table lists the clone carrying this T cell receptor beta chain with a few counts. What it binds is unknown. The sample belongs to a study of Ad26.COV2.S vaccination and SARS-CoV-2 variants. Across the study: It was the COV1001 Ad26.COV2.S trial arm that included the donor. Study observations and caveats: Quantification of TCR breadth and depth may have yielded underestimates of total T cell responses. Substantial response breadth was reportedly seen for spike-specific CD8+ and CD4+ T cells after vaccination. Across vaccine and placebo recipients, the breadth of non-spike TCRs was similar.

Here immunoSEQ multiplex PCR was the method, and the copy in TCRdb shows in-frame clones only, minus some. The sample lists around 450,000 clones, approximately 90% occurring once. Treatment described: some 20 received Ad26.COV2.S at low or high dose, single or two shots; 5 received placebo; per-sample allocation not given. Collection of samples fell on day 63 after the first vaccine or placebo injection. Trimming pared 4 bases from V and 0 bases from J, leaving 4 bases between. The CDR3 is 12 residues long. Germline CDR1 is SGHRS and CDR2 is YFSETQ. Sequencing was performed on peripheral blood, taken in a trial of Ad26.COV2.S vaccine versus placebo. The J gene is TRBJ1-2, the V gene TRBV5-1; D gene unclear. The TCR comes from a person aged 18-60 years who received the Ad26.COV2.S COVID-19 vaccine or a placebo. CDR3 coding DNA: TGCGCCAGCAGCAGTACTAACTATGGCTACACCTTC. Protein: CASSSTNYGYTF.